A selection of T cell receptor beta chains follows, all from one sample in a study of blood T cell repertoires in COVID-19. TCRdb's copy holds only in-frame clones and misses some; the assay was immunoSEQ multiplex PCR. This table holds 150,000 to 200,000 clones, just over 85% found once. The sequencing sample was made of PBMCs or T cells enriched from blood (not recorded which). The receptors shown here come from a young woman who had recovered from COVID-19. CDR3s include the opening cysteine and the closing phenylalanine or tryptophan. The D gene is left open where the match is weak. A clone size is listed for some rows: how often the clone was seen (once, few, many), or a class if it is expanded.

D,V,J,size,CDR3,DNA
NA,TRBV7-2,TRBJ1-1,NA,CASSLAIGGHGNTEAFF,TGTGCCAGCAGCTTAGCGATCGGGGGGCATGGGAACACTGAAGCTTTCTTT
NA,TRBV28,TRBJ2-3,NA,CASSLYSLTPEDTQYF,TGTGCCAGCAGTTTATACAGTCTTACTCCAGAAGATACGCAGTATTTT
TRBD1,TRBV4-2,TRBJ1-5,once,CASSEDRGQSNQPQHF,TGTGCCAGCAGCGAGGACAGGGGGCAGAGCAATCAGCCCCAGCATTTT
TRBD1,TRBV18,TRBJ1-4,NA,CASSGRTGGDEKLFF,TGTGCCAGCTCTGGACGGACAGGGGGCGATGAAAAACTGTTTTTT
NA,TRBV6-5,TRBJ2-1,once,CASSYSRDTREQFF,TGTGCCAGCAGTTATAGCCGGGACACCCGTGAGCAGTTCTTC
NA,TRBV11-3,TRBJ1-2,NA,CASSQQGKANYGYTF,TGTGCCAGCAGTCAACAGGGTAAAGCTAACTATGGCTACACCTTC
NA,TRBV6-5,TRBJ1-4,NA,CASSYSNPGEKLFF,TGTGCCAGCAGTTACTCGAACCCAGGCGAAAAACTGTTTTTT
NA,TRBV28,TRBJ1-6,NA,CASNEGGSSYNSPLHF,TGTGCCAGCAATGAGGGGGGGAGCTCCTATAATTCACCCCTCCACTTT
TRBD2,TRBV29-1,TRBJ2-3,NA,CSVGESGIAGDTQYF,TGCAGCGTTGGGGAATCCGGGATAGCGGGAGATACGCAGTATTTT
NA,TRBV2,TRBJ2-5,once,CASKEEETQYF,TGTGCCAGCAAGGAGGAAGAGACCCAGTACTTC
NA,TRBV18,TRBJ1-5,NA,CASSETREQPQHF,TGTGCCAGCTCCGAAACGCGGGAGCAGCCCCAGCATTTT
TRBD2,TRBV28,TRBJ2-2,NA,CASSPPAGGGNTGELFF,TGTGCCAGCAGTCCCCCGGCGGGGGGGGGAAACACCGGGGAGCTGTTTTTT
TRBD1,TRBV19,TRBJ2-3,NA,CASNVRYRGPDTQYF,TGTGCCAGTAACGTGAGATACAGGGGGCCGGATACGCAGTATTTT
NA,TRBV15,TRBJ1-1,once,CATSVPGTYTEAFF,TGTGCCACCAGCGTCCCAGGAACTTACACTGAAGCTTTCTTT
TRBD2,TRBV30,TRBJ2-7,NA,CAWSVFLAVSYEQYF,TGTGCCTGGAGTGTATTCCTAGCGGTATCCTACGAGCAGTACTTC
TRBD1,TRBV3-1/TRBV3-2,TRBJ2-7,NA,CASSQDEDRSSFSYEQYF,TGTGCCAGCAGCCAAGATGAGGACAGGAGTTCGTTCTCCTACGAGCAGTACTTC
NA,TRBV21-1,TRBJ2-7,few,CASSKGRQAGGREQYF,TGTGCCAGCAGCAAAGGCAGACAGGCCGGAGGTCGGGAGCAGTACTTC
NA,TRBV28,TRBJ2-2,NA,CASSLSPVNTGELFF,TGTGCCAGCAGTTTATCTCCGGTGAACACCGGGGAGCTGTTTTTT
TRBD1,TRBV5-1,TRBJ1-2,NA,CASSLTGTNYGYTF,TGCGCCAGCAGCCTGACAGGGACTAACTATGGCTACACCTTC
NA,TRBV30,TRBJ1-1,NA,CAWGWGDNTEAFF,TGTGCCTGGGGCTGGGGGGACAACACTGAAGCTTTCTTT
NA,TRBV2,TRBJ2-7,NA,CASRETTGSGYEQYF,TGTGCCAGCAGGGAAACCACGGGTAGTGGTTACGAGCAGTACTTC
NA,TRBV15,TRBJ1-5,NA,CATSSYGGNQPQHF,TGTGCCACCAGCAGCTACGGAGGCAATCAGCCCCAGCATTTT
NA,TRBV5-1,TRBJ2-7,few,CASSLGDISDEQYF,TGCGCCAGCAGCTTGGGGGACATTTCTGACGAGCAGTACTTC
NA,TRBV29-1,TRBJ2-5,once,CSVGAQETQYF,TGCAGCGTTGGGGCACAAGAGACCCAGTACTTC
NA,TRBV29-1,TRBJ2-3,NA,CSVEDPGGRNTDTQYF,TGCAGCGTTGAAGATCCTGGAGGGAGGAACACAGATACGCAGTATTTT
TRBD1,TRBV19,TRBJ2-2,NA,CASRPQGAITGELFF,TGTGCCAGTAGACCACAGGGGGCTATAACCGGGGAGCTGTTTTTT
NA,TRBV10-1,TRBJ1-2,few,CATATGSDYGYTF,TGCGCCACCGCGACAGGAAGCGACTATGGCTACACCTTC
TRBD1,TRBV5-1,TRBJ2-2,NA,CASSYTQGIGELFF,TGCGCCAGCAGCTACACACAGGGGATCGGGGAGCTGTTTTTT
TRBD1,TRBV28,TRBJ1-2,NA,CASSSRQGEVYGYTF,TGTGCCAGCAGTTCCCGACAGGGGGAGGTCTATGGCTACACCTTC
NA,TRBV28,TRBJ2-3,NA,CASIAERPDTQYF,TGTGCCAGCATCGCAGAGCGCCCAGATACGCAGTATTTT
NA,TRBV27,TRBJ1-5,NA,CASSPGHLGGDQPQHF,TGTGCCAGCAGCCCGGGACACTTGGGGGGGGATCAGCCCCAGCATTTT